This T cell receptor (beta chain) was documented in a study of naive and memory T cell subsets. Study-wide findings and caveats: Possibly reflecting memory cells re-expressing CD45RA, a few larger clonotypes occurred in naive repertoires, especially CD8.

Separate alpha and beta amplification began at the second PCR step. As for this clonotype: Antigen specificity is unknown.

Two oligonucleotides, mixed equimolar, formed the beta constant-region primer covering TRBC1 and TRBC2. The ligated cDNA underwent four PCR rounds using SP2 and nested alpha and beta constant-region primers. A 12-nucleotide UMI and the SP2 primer were added to the cDNA 3' end by oligonucleotide ligation. TCRdb reprocessed the UMI-ligation and nested PCR reads via MiXCR and lists one record per CDR3 protein. The sample has 130,000 to 150,000 distinct CDR3 sequences, approximately 24% seen once. Trimming took off 0 bases at V and 3 bases at J, with 21 bases between the two ends. The CDR3 has 18 residues. Germline V gene sequence: CDR1 SGHAT, CDR2 FQNNGV.

The sequenced material came from naive CD4+ T cells from blood. The gene calls are TRBV11-2 and TRBJ2-7, with D possibly TRBD1 on 5 matching bases. The receptor was isolated from a human donor in good health. CDR3 amino acids: CASSLETDSFLLNYEQYF. CDR3 nucleotides: TGTGCCAGCAGCTTAGAGACAGACAGCTTTCTTTTAAACTACGAGCAGTACTTC. Full variable domain (outside the CDR3, taken from reference TRBV11-2 and TRBJ2-7): EAGVAQSPRYKIIEKRQSVAFWCNPISGHATLYWYQQILGQGPKLLIQFQNNGVVDDSQLPKDRFSAERLKGVDSTLKIQPAKLEDSAVYLCASSLETDSFLLNYEQYFGPGTRLTVT.